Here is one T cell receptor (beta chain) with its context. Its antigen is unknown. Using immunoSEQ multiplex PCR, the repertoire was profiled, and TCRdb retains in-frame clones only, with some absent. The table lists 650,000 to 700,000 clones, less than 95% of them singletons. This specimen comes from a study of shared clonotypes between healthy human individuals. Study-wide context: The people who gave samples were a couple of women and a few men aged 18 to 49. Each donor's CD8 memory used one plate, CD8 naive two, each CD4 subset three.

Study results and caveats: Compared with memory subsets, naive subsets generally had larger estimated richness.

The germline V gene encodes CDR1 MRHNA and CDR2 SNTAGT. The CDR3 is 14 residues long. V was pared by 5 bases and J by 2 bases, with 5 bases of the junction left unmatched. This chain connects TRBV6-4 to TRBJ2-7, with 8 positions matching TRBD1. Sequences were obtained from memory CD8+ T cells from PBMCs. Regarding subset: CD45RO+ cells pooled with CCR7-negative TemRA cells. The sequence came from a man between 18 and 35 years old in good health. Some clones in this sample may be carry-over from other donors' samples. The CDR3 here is CASSPTGGTYEQYF. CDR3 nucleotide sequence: TGTGCCAGCAGTCCTACAGGGGGGACCTACGAGCAGTACTTC.